Below are 28 T cell receptor beta chains sequenced from a single sample in a study of Tregs in tolerant kidney transplant recipients. The repertoire was sequenced with immunoSEQ multiplex PCR; TCRdb's copy has only in-frame clones and lacks some. The table has hundreds of thousands of clones, 65% to 85% seen once. Sequencing was performed on CD4+ T cells from blood. The receptors were gathered from a human donor in good health.

The chain has TRBV2 and TRBJ1-5; TRBD1 matches at 8 bases. With V trimmed by 7 bases and J by 6 bases, 11 bases remained unmatched. The CDR3 runs 15 residues. Germline CDR1 and CDR2: SNHLY and FYNNEI. This chain's CDR3 is CASTRDRSEGQPQHF. CDR3 nucleotides: TGTGCCAGCACGAGGGACAGGTCGGAGGGTCAGCCCCAGCATTTT.

The chain joins TRBV5-1 to TRBJ2-5; 7 bases line up with TRBD1. The DNA matches TRBJ2-7 better at its end, which makes the J call doubtful. The CDR3 is made up of 14 amino acids. From germline, CDR1 is SGHRS and CDR2 YFSETQ. CDR3 nucleotide sequence: TGCGCCAGCAGCTTGGCCTCAGGGGGCTACGAGCAGTACTTC. Protein: CASSLASGGYEQYF.

A note on this clone: At one boundary the junction diverges from the germline segment, which might be a read error. This sequence joins TRBV5-8 and TRBJ1-4, with 7 positions matching TRBD1. Germline CDR1 is SGHTS and CDR2 is YDEGEE. This CDR3 comprises 16 residues. CDR3 coding DNA: TGTTCCAGCAGCGTACAGACAGGGAAGGCTAATGAAAAACTGTTTTTT. Translation gives CSSSVQTGKANEKLFF.

The V gene is TRBV13, the J gene TRBJ2-3, with 9 positions matching TRBD2. The CDR3 spans 18 residues. The ends lost 3 bases at V and 4 bases at J; junction bases unmatched: 14. Germline V gene sequence: CDR1 PRHDT, CDR2 FYEKMQ (reference sequence). For the CDR3, the DNA is TGTGCCAGCAGCTTGGGGAAAACAGCGGGAGGTCGTTCAGATACGCAGTATTTT. Translated, it gives CASSLGKTAGGRSDTQYF.

The CDR3 loop is CATSRALWRPSNTEAFF. Written as DNA, the CDR3 is TGTGCCACCAGCAGAGCCCTTTGGAGGCCGTCGAACACTGAAGCTTTCTTT. This rearrangement joins TRBV15 to TRBJ1-1; D not certain. The CDR3 length is 17 residues. Trimming removed 1 base at V and 1 base at J, with 16 bases between. Germline V gene sequence: CDR1 LNHNV, CDR2 YYDKDF (reference sequence). The full variable domain, rest sourced from reference TRBV15 and TRBJ1-1, is DAMVIQNPRYQVTQFGKPVTLSCSQTLNHNVMYWYQQKSSQAPKLLFHYYDKDFNNEADTPDNFQSRRPNTSFCFLDIRSPGLGDTAMYLCATSRALWRPSNTEAFFGQGTRLTVV.

The chain has TRBV7-2 and TRBJ2-5, with a weak D call TRBD1 (5 bases). Germline lookup yields CDR1 SGHTA and CDR2 FQGNSA. The CDR3 runs to 15 residues. V dropped 5 bases and J dropped 7 bases, with 20 bases sitting between them. CDR3 coding DNA: TGTGCCAGCAGCCCCTTTCGACAGCCATTGGCGACCCAGTACTTC. Amino acid sequence: CASSPFRQPLATQYF.

The V and J genes are TRBV6-6 and TRBJ2-3; 8 nucleotides line up with TRBD2. V shed 0 bases, J shed 4 bases, and the junction held 3 bases outside the gene matches. Germline assignment: CDR1 MNHNY and CDR2 SVGAGI (reference sequence). The CDR3 totals 15 residues. The CDR3 reads CASSYSRGGSDTQYF. The CDR3 nucleotides read TGTGCCAGCAGTTACTCACGGGGGGGTTCAGATACGCAGTATTTT.

The chain uses TRBV7-2 and TRBJ2-3; D unresolved. Trimming pared 2 bases from V and 3 bases from J, leaving 9 bases between. CDR3 length: 14 amino acids. From germline, CDR1 is SGHTA and CDR2 FQGNSA. In DNA, the CDR3 is TGTGCCAGCAGCTTAATCTGGCCGACAGATACGCAGTATTTT. This codes for CASSLIWPTDTQYF.

This clone is a singleton in its sample. The chain uses TRBV18 and TRBJ2-7; the D call may be TRBD1 or TRBD2 (5 bases each). Germline values: CDR1 KGHSH, CDR2 LQKENI. Trimming pared 3 bases from V and 7 bases from J, leaving 13 bases between. This CDR3 is 13 amino acids long. The CDR3: CASSPSRGTEQYF. The DNA for the CDR3 is TGTGCCAGCTCACCCTCGAGGGGAACGGAGCAGTACTTC. The full variable domain, rest sourced from reference TRBV18 and TRBJ2-7, is NAGVMQNPRHLVRRRGQEARLRCSPMKGHSHVYWYRQLPEEGLKFMVYLQKENIIDESGMPKERFSAEFPKEGPSILRIQQVVRGDSAAYFCASSPSRGTEQYFGPGTRLTVT.

The chain is built from TRBV4-1 and TRBJ2-3; tentatively, D is TRBD2 (5 bases). The CDR3 covers 16 residues. V was shortened by 5 bases and J by 1 base, with 16 bases between the two germline ends. Germline V lookup: CDR1 MGHRA, CDR2 YSYEKL. DNA for the CDR3: TGCGCCAGCAGCTACCTAACTAGGAGTGGCACAGATACGCAGTATTTT. Its translation is CASSYLTRSGTDTQYF.

This chain joins TRBV7-9 and TRBJ1-4; a possible D gene is TRBD1 (5 bases). With 5 bases removed from V and 6 bases from J, the gap between germline ends came to 13 bases. Germline CDR1 and CDR2: SEHNR and FQNEAQ (reference sequence). CDR3 size: 14 residues. The CDR3 region is CASSVQGGHEKLFF. The CDR3 nucleotides read TGTGCCAGCAGCGTCCAGGGAGGCCATGAAAAACTGTTTTTT. The complete variable domain, with remaining parts taken from reference TRBV7-9 and TRBJ1-4, reads DTGVSQNPRHKITKRGQNVTFRCDPISEHNRLYWYRQTLGQGPEFLTYFQNEAQLEKSRLLSDRFSAERPKGSFSTLEIQRTEQGDSAMYLCASSVQGGHEKLFFGSGTQLSVL.

The genes are TRBV6-5 and TRBJ2-1, with TRBD2 matching 7 bases. The CDR3 sequence is 16 residues long. V lost 1 base, J lost 4 bases, and 7 bases stayed unmatched. CDR1 and CDR2 from the germline V gene are MNHEY and SVGAGI. CDR3 coding DNA: TGTGCCAGCAGTTACTATCGCGGGAGACCATACAATGAGCAGTTCTTC. It translates to CASSYYRGRPYNEQFF.

CDR3 coding DNA: TGTGCCAGCAGCTTGGAAAGCTATGGCTACACCTTC. It encodes CASSLESYGYTF. V usage is TRBV5-4 and J usage is TRBJ1-2; D is undetermined. V lost 0 bases to trimming and J lost 4 bases, with 4 bases between them. The CDR3 is 12 residues long. The germline V gene encodes CDR1 SGHNT and CDR2 YYREEE (reference sequence). The full variable domain, its missing parts supplied by reference TRBV5-4 and TRBJ1-2, is ETGVTQSPTHLIKTRGQQVTLRCSSQSGHNTVSWYQQALGQGPQFIFQYYREEENGRGNFPPRFSGLQFPNYSSELNVNALELDDSALYLCASSLESYGYTFGSGTRLTVV.

The chain is built from TRBV6-5 and TRBJ2-7; TRBD1 agrees at 9 bases. V shed 4 bases, J shed 2 bases, and the junction held 6 bases outside the gene matches. The CDR3 has 15 amino acids. Looked up from germline, CDR1 is MNHEY and CDR2 is SVGAGI. CDR3 in amino acids: CASSLRRDRAYEQYF. The CDR3 region has the DNA TGTGCCAGCAGTTTACGTCGGGACAGGGCCTACGAGCAGTACTTC.

V is TRBV7-9 and J is TRBJ1-1, with no clear D. This CDR3 contains 12 residues. Germline V gene data show CDR1 as SEHNR and CDR2 as FQNEAQ (reference sequence). V was clipped by 8 bases and J by 0 bases, with 7 bases between them. The CDR3 protein is CASGNMNTEAFF. In DNA form, the CDR3 reads TGTGCCAGCGGGAACATGAACACTGAAGCTTTCTTT.

This chain links TRBV7-9 with TRBJ1-1; D might be TRBD1 (6 bases). CDR1 is SEHNR and CDR2 is FQNEAQ in the germline V gene (reference sequence). Trimming removed 6 bases from V and 5 bases from J, with 13 bases in between. The CDR3 covers 13 residues. The CDR3, as DNA: TGTGCCAGCAGTTCAAGAGGGGGGACTGAAGCTTTCTTT. Its protein is CASSSRGGTEAFF. Full variable domain (missing parts from reference TRBV7-9 and TRBJ1-1): DTGVSQNPRHKITKRGQNVTFRCDPISEHNRLYWYRQTLGQGPEFLTYFQNEAQLEKSRLLSDRFSAERPKGSFSTLEIQRTEQGDSAMYLCASSSRGGTEAFFGQGTRLTVV.

This clone has only one observation. The chain uses TRBV5-1 and TRBJ2-2, with TRBD2 matching over 16 bases. Germline V lookup: CDR1 SGHRS, CDR2 YFSETQ. This CDR3 is built from 16 residues. V shed 4 bases, J shed 6 bases, and the junction held 3 bases outside the gene matches. CDR3 region: CASSLGTSGRAGELFF. The CDR3 region has the DNA TGCGCCAGCAGCCTAGGGACTAGCGGGAGGGCCGGGGAGCTGTTTTTT.

The rearrangement links TRBV15 to TRBJ1-1, with D unresolved. The germline V gene has CDR1 LNHNV and CDR2 YYDKDF (reference sequence). This CDR3 contains 18 residues. V was cut by 0 bases and J by 0 bases, with 17 bases left in between. The CDR3 DNA is TGTGCCACCAGCAGAGATTGGCCAGGCTATGTTATGAACACTGAAGCTTTCTTT. Amino acid sequence: CATSRDWPGYVMNTEAFF.

About this clone: This sample includes further DNA sequences coding for the same CDR3. The J gene is TRBJ2-3, the V gene TRBV30, with D perhaps TRBD1 (5 bases). CDR1 and CDR2 (germline): GTSNPN, SVGIG (reference sequence). The CDR3 totals 15 residues. V gave up 0 bases and J gave up 3 bases, with 13 bases separating them. CDR3 region: CAWSVGQGRTDTQYF. The CDR3 region has the DNA TGTGCCTGGAGTGTAGGGCAGGGCCGGACAGATACGCAGTATTTT.

The V gene is TRBV5-1, the J gene TRBJ2-3; no clear D. Germline V gene sequence: CDR1 SGHRS, CDR2 YFSETQ. Trimming left V 2 bases short and J 6 bases short, with 7 bases between. The CDR3 totals 12 residues. The CDR3 is CASSFGWDTQYF. The CDR3 nucleotides read TGCGCCAGCAGCTTTGGTTGGGATACGCAGTATTTT.

This sequence joins TRBV10-3 and TRBJ2-5; a weak D match, TRBD2 (5 bases). This CDR3 has 13 residues. In germline, CDR1 is ENHRY, CDR2 SYGVKD. V gave up 6 bases and J gave up 2 bases, with 10 bases separating them. Here the CDR3 DNA reads TGTGCCATCAGGCATAGGGAGCAAGAGACCCAGTACTTC. Its protein product is CAIRHREQETQYF.

The CDR3 sequence: CASRGGLAGEGNIQYF. The DNA of the CDR3 is TGTGCCAGCAGGGGGGGACTAGCGGGAGAGGGGAACATTCAGTACTTC. The V and J genes are TRBV5-4 and TRBJ2-4, with 14 positions matching TRBD2. This CDR3 has 16 residues. V gave up 5 bases and J gave up 7 bases; unmatched junction bases: 8. CDR1 and CDR2 from the germline V gene are SGHNT and YYREEE (reference sequence).

The chain recombines TRBV15 with TRBJ1-6, with D uncertain. Trimming removed 6 bases at V and 9 bases at J, with 15 bases between. Germline V gives CDR1 LNHNV, CDR2 YYDKDF (reference sequence). This CDR3 is built from 14 residues. CDR3 in amino acids: CATRSGTGSSPLHF. The CDR3 DNA reads as TGTGCCACCAGGAGCGGCACCGGGAGTTCACCCCTCCACTTT.

This clone has just a few counts. For the CDR3, the DNA is TGTGCCAGCAGTTTAGCGGGGGCTGGGGAGACCCAGTACTTC. Its translation: CASSLAGAGETQYF. The chain recombines TRBV27 with TRBJ2-5; D possibly corresponds to TRBD2 (7 bases). Trimming took 2 bases from V and 5 from J, leaving 12 bases between them. The CDR3 is made up of 14 amino acids. The germline gives CDR1 MNHEY, CDR2 SMNVEV (reference sequence).

In its sample, this clone was seen once. The genes are TRBV6-5 and TRBJ1-5; tentative D call: TRBD1 (5 bases). V lost 4 bases and J 2 bases, leaving 9 bases between the germline ends. This CDR3 spans 14 amino acids. CDR1 MNHEY and CDR2 SVGAGI come from the germline V gene. This CDR3 reads CASSFQGGNQPQHF. Here the CDR3 DNA reads TGTGCCAGCAGTTTTCAGGGAGGCAATCAGCCCCAGCATTTT.

As for this clone: Different DNA sequences within this sample yield the same CDR3. The chain uses TRBV30 and TRBJ2-5; 7 bases agree with TRBD2. CDR3 length: 12 amino acids. Trimming removed 2 bases from V and 5 bases from J; junction bases left unmatched: 2. From germline, CDR1 is GTSNPN and CDR2 SVGIG (reference sequence). The CDR3 DNA is TGTGCCTGGAGTCCCGGGGGGGAGACCCAGTACTTC. Its protein is CAWSPGGETQYF.

The V and J genes are TRBV5-4 and TRBJ1-2, with D possibly being TRBD1 (5 bases). Germline values: CDR1 SGHNT, CDR2 YYREEE (reference sequence). V lost 2 bases to trimming and J lost 4 bases, with 24 bases between them. This CDR3 is built from 18 residues. The CDR3 DNA reads as TGTGCCAGCAGCTTCCCCCCACCCCCGCCGGAAGGGGCCTATGGCTACACCTTC. It specifies CASSFPPPPPEGAYGYTF.

This chain joins TRBV15 and TRBJ2-7; tentative D call: TRBD2 (6 bases). CDR1 and CDR2 from the germline V gene are LNHNV and YYDKDF (reference sequence). The CDR3 contains 17 residues. Trimming removed 1 base from V and 0 bases from J, with 16 bases in between. The CDR3 loop is CATSRVFKAGSSYEQYF. CDR3 nucleotides: TGTGCCACCAGCAGAGTATTTAAAGCGGGTAGCTCCTACGAGCAGTACTTC. Full variable domain (missing parts from reference TRBV15 and TRBJ2-7): DAMVIQNPRYQVTQFGKPVTLSCSQTLNHNVMYWYQQKSSQAPKLLFHYYDKDFNNEADTPDNFQSRRPNTSFCFLDIRSPGLGDTAMYLCATSRVFKAGSSYEQYFGPGTRLTVT.